The 32 T cell receptor beta chains presented below share a single source sample, sequenced in a study of blood T cell repertoires in COVID-19. Assay used: immunoSEQ multiplex PCR; TCRdb lists only in-frame clones, some missing. The sample includes approximately 210,000 clones, around 90% of them seen just once. Material for sequencing was PBMCs or T cells enriched from blood (not recorded which). These receptors were obtained from a woman aged 18-30 years who had recovered from COVID-19.

The chain employs TRBV4-2 and TRBJ2-5, with a weak D call TRBD2 (5 bases). Trimming took off 1 base at V and 4 bases at J, with 10 bases between the two ends. This CDR3 comprises 14 residues. Germline-derived CDR1 and CDR2 are LGHNA and YNFKEQ. The CDR3 loop is CASSQVRGGETQYF. CDR3 sequence (DNA): TGTGCCAGCAGCCAAGTCCGCGGAGGAGAGACCCAGTACTTC.

The chain joins TRBV2 to TRBJ2-3, with a tentative D call TRBD1 (6 bases). With 6 bases removed from V and 3 bases from J, the gap between germline ends came to 19 bases. The CDR3 totals 16 residues. Germline CDR1 is SNHLY and CDR2 is FYNNEI. CDR3 sequence: CASSGKYRERTDTQYF. The CDR3 coding sequence is TGTGCCAGCAGCGGTAAATACAGGGAGAGGACAGATACGCAGTATTTT.

The J gene is TRBJ1-3, the V gene TRBV6-1; perhaps TRBD1 as D (6 bases). The germline V gene encodes CDR1 MNHNS and CDR2 SASEGT. The V end was cut by 1 base, the J end by 4 bases, with 14 bases between. The CDR3 extends over 16 amino acids. CDR3 sequence reads: CASSEGEGGGGNTIYF. Here the CDR3 DNA reads TGTGCCAGCAGTGAAGGAGAAGGGGGGGGAGGAAACACCATATATTTT.

A single count supports this clone. The gene calls are TRBV5-1 and TRBJ2-5; TRBD1 aligns across 9 bases. The CDR3 is 15 amino acids. Germline V gene sequence: CDR1 SGHRS, CDR2 YFSETQ. V gave up 2 bases and J gave up 2 bases; unmatched junction bases: 4. The CDR3 protein is CASSFSGQGQETQYF. The CDR3 nucleotides read TGCGCCAGCAGCTTCTCGGGACAGGGTCAAGAGACCCAGTACTTC.

The chain joins TRBV5-1 to TRBJ2-7; no definite D call. The V end was cut by 4 bases, the J end by 0 bases, with 5 bases between. CDR1 is SGHRS and CDR2 is YFSETQ in the germline V gene. The CDR3 extends over 12 amino acids. The CDR3 nucleotides read TGCGCCAGCAGCGGGCCCTCCTACGAGCAGTACTTC. This sequence encodes CASSGPSYEQYF.

The V gene is TRBV11-2, the J gene TRBJ2-3, with D unclear. CDR3 size: 14 residues. Germline V gene lookup returns CDR1 SGHAT and CDR2 FQNNGV. With 3 bases removed from V and 2 bases from J, the gap between germline ends came to 9 bases. In nucleotides, the CDR3 is TGTGCCAGCAGCTTGGGCTTACTCACAGATACGCAGTATTTT. It specifies CASSLGLLTDTQYF.

The V call is TRBV5-6, the J call TRBJ2-2, with 7 bases lining up with TRBD1. Germline lookup yields CDR1 SGHDT and CDR2 YYEEEE. This CDR3 spans 16 amino acids. The J segment lost 7 bases and the V segment lost 2 bases, leaving 11 bases of the junction unmatched. The CDR3 DNA is TGTGCCAGCAGCTTAATCCGTAGGGGGCCCAACGGGGAGCTGTTTTTT. It encodes CASSLIRRGPNGELFF. Full variable domain (remainder filled in from reference TRBV5-6 and TRBJ2-2): DAGVTQSPTHLIKTRGQQVTLRCSPKSGHDTVSWYQQALGQGPQFIFQYYEEEERQRGNFPDRFSGHQFPNYSSELNVNALLLGDSALYLCASSLIRRGPNGELFFGEGSRLTVL.

The rearrangement links TRBV11-2 to TRBJ1-5; no reliable D call. Trimming cost V 4 bases and J 0 bases, with 7 bases left between them. Per the germline V gene, CDR1 is SGHAT and CDR2 is FQNNGV. This CDR3 comprises 14 residues. The CDR3 DNA is TGTGCCAGCAGCTCAGGTTATAGCAATCAGCCCCAGCATTTT. Translating gives CASSSGYSNQPQHF.

The V and J genes are TRBV19 and TRBJ1-3, with D perhaps matching TRBD1 (6 bases). Trimming stripped 6 bases from V and 1 base from J, with 28 bases between. Germline CDR1 LNHDA, CDR2 SQIVND (reference sequence). There are 20 residues in the CDR3. The CDR3 nucleotides read TGTGCCAGTAGCCGGGGACCGGGACAAGCCGAATGGAGGTCTGGAAACACCATATATTTT. Encoded protein: CASSRGPGQAEWRSGNTIYF.

The rearrangement joins TRBV6-5 to TRBJ2-3; perhaps TRBD2 as D (7 bases). This CDR3 has 15 residues. Trimming pared 2 bases from V and 0 bases from J, leaving 9 bases between. Per the germline V gene, CDR1 is MNHEY and CDR2 is SVGAGI. The CDR3 here is CASSYGGASTDTQYF. DNA of the CDR3: TGTGCCAGCAGTTACGGGGGGGCAAGCACAGATACGCAGTATTTT.

This chain links TRBV7-9 with TRBJ1-1, with D uncertain. In germline, CDR1 is SEHNR, CDR2 FQNEAQ (reference sequence). Trimming cost V 5 bases and J 5 bases, with 9 bases left between them. The CDR3 runs 12 residues. This CDR3 is CASSPGDTEAFF. CDR3 bases: TGTGCCAGCAGCCCCGGAGATACTGAAGCTTTCTTT.

The V call is TRBV13, the J call TRBJ2-3; a possible D gene is TRBD2 (5 bases). Germline values: CDR1 PRHDT, CDR2 FYEKMQ (reference sequence). The CDR3 contains 14 residues. Trimming stripped 5 bases from V and 0 bases from J, with 9 bases between. The CDR3 here is CASSILGSTDTQYF. CDR3 coding DNA: TGTGCCAGCAGCATACTAGGAAGCACAGATACGCAGTATTTT.

V and J are TRBV2 and TRBJ2-3, with D unclear. The germline V and J ends were trimmed by 3 bases and 1 base, with 8 bases remaining between them. The germline V gene encodes CDR1 SNHLY and CDR2 FYNNEI. The CDR3 covers 14 residues. This CDR3 reads CASSEGRGTDTQYF. The CDR3 DNA reads TGTGCCAGCAGTGAGGGCAGAGGCACAGATACGCAGTATTTT.

This chain connects TRBV27 to TRBJ1-2; unclear D gene. The germline CDR1 and CDR2 sequences are MNHEY and SMNVEV (reference sequence). CDR3 length: 15 residues. Trimming removed 10 bases at V and 5 bases at J, with 23 bases between. In DNA form, the CDR3 reads TGTGCCACCAAACGGGGTCGGGCAGAAGGATATGGCTACACCTTC. As protein: CATKRGRAEGYGYTF.

CDR3 sequence: CASRFGGSGYTF. The CDR3 nucleotides are TGTGCCAGCAGGTTCGGGGGGTCTGGCTACACCTTC. The V and J genes are TRBV28 and TRBJ1-2; a possible D gene is TRBD1 (5 bases). This CDR3 is 12 amino acids long. Trimming removed 6 bases at V and 7 bases at J, with 12 bases between. Germline V gene lookup returns CDR1 MDHEN and CDR2 SYDVKM.

The chain is built from TRBV5-4 and TRBJ2-2, with TRBD2 matching over 8 bases. Germline loops: CDR1 SGHNT, CDR2 YYREEE (reference sequence). This CDR3 is built from 16 residues. The J segment lost 1 base and the V segment lost 3 bases, leaving 5 bases of the junction unmatched. CDR3 nucleotide sequence: TGTGCCAGCAGCTCCTTGGCGGGGGGGAACACCGGGGAGCTGTTTTTT. It yields the protein CASSSLAGGNTGELFF. Full variable domain (outside the CDR3, taken from reference TRBV5-4 and TRBJ2-2): ETGVTQSPTHLIKTRGQQVTLRCSSQSGHNTVSWYQQALGQGPQFIFQYYREEENGRGNFPPRFSGLQFPNYSSELNVNALELDDSALYLCASSSLAGGNTGELFFGEGSRLTVL.

This clone was observed once. The V and J genes are TRBV28 and TRBJ1-2, with D unclear. Germline V gene data show CDR1 as MDHEN and CDR2 as SYDVKM. V was pared by 5 bases and J by 6 bases, with 16 bases between. The CDR3 sequence is 14 residues long. CDR3 sequence reads: CASSEAPLDHGYTF. DNA for the CDR3: TGTGCCAGCAGTGAGGCCCCCCTAGACCATGGCTACACCTTC.

The gene calls are TRBV7-9 and TRBJ2-1; weak D call: TRBD1 (6 bases). Germline-derived CDR1 and CDR2 are SEHNR and FQNEAQ (reference sequence). Trimming shortened V by 1 base and J by 8 bases, and 12 bases separated the two germline ends. The CDR3 has 14 residues. The chain's CDR3 is CASSLGQGFDEQFF. The CDR3 DNA reads TGTGCCAGCAGCTTAGGGCAGGGGTTCGATGAGCAGTTCTTC.

This chain joins TRBV5-4 and TRBJ2-5, with 9 bases that match TRBD1. Trimming cost V 0 bases and J 1 base; bases outside gene matches: 4. The CDR3 extends over 16 amino acids. CDR1 is SGHNT and CDR2 is YYREEE in the germline V gene (reference sequence). As DNA, the CDR3 is TGTGCCAGCAGCTTGGCGGACAGGGGAACCCAAGAGACCCAGTACTTC. It specifies CASSLADRGTQETQYF.

The rearrangement joins TRBV4-1 to TRBJ1-3; D remains unclear. The CDR3 runs to 12 residues. Per germline, CDR1 MGHRA and CDR2 YSYEKL. V lost 3 bases and J lost 3, with 3 bases in between. The CDR3 DNA follows: TGCGCCAGCAGCCAGCGTGGAAACACCATATATTTT. It codes for CASSQRGNTIYF.

Notes on this clone: One end of the junction varies from germline; a read error may be responsible. The rearrangement links TRBV12-3 or TRBV12-4 to TRBJ1-1; TRBD1 is a possible D gene (6 bases). The CDR3 runs to 12 residues. The CDR3: CASTLGGGEAFF. The CDR3 bases are TGTGCCAGCACTTTAGGGGGGGGCGAAGCTTTCTTT.

The chain carries TRBV2 and TRBJ1-2; TRBD1 is a possible D gene (5 bases). The germline V and J ends were trimmed by 4 bases and 3 bases, with 9 bases remaining between them. The CDR3 length is 13 residues. Germline V CDR1 and CDR2: SNHLY, FYNNEI. This CDR3 is CASSATDYYGYTF. Here the CDR3 DNA reads TGTGCCAGCAGTGCGACAGATTACTATGGCTACACCTTC.

DNA for the CDR3: TGCGCCAGCAGCCACGGGACAGGGGCAGATACGCAGTATTTT. The encoded protein is CASSHGTGADTQYF. The chain carries TRBV4-1 and TRBJ2-3, with TRBD1 matching over 10 bases. The V gene end was trimmed by 3 bases and the J gene end by 4 bases; junction bases not matched to a gene: 1. CDR3 length: 14 amino acids. Germline V gene lookup returns CDR1 MGHRA and CDR2 YSYEKL.

The chain carries TRBV5-1 and TRBJ2-3; D ambiguous. The CDR3 runs to 16 residues. V was clipped by 4 bases and J by 1 base, with 16 bases between them. CDR1 and CDR2 from the germline V gene are SGHRS and YFSETQ. The CDR3 nucleotides are TGCGCCAGCAGCCCCGATGCTAGTATTGGCACAGATACGCAGTATTTT. Its protein is CASSPDASIGTDTQYF.

The chain uses TRBV5-1 and TRBJ2-5, with 8 bases aligning to TRBD1. The CDR3 contains 14 residues. Germline trimming cut 4 bases from V and 5 bases from J; bases unmatched to any gene: 7. CDR1 and CDR2 from the germline V gene are SGHRS and YFSETQ. DNA for the CDR3: TGCGCCAGCAGCCCTTGGACAGGGCTCGAGACCCAGTACTTC. Protein product: CASSPWTGLETQYF.

This rearrangement joins TRBV5-1 to TRBJ2-1; 9 bases fit TRBD2. Germline V gives CDR1 SGHRS, CDR2 YFSETQ. This CDR3 is 15 amino acids long. V lost 4 bases to trimming and J lost 3 bases; unmatched junction nucleotides: 5. CDR3 amino acids: CASSPLAGSYNEQFF. In DNA, the CDR3 is TGCGCCAGCAGCCCTCTAGCGGGGAGCTACAATGAGCAGTTCTTC.

The chain is built from TRBV10-2 and TRBJ1-1; D unresolved. V shed 2 bases and J shed 10 bases, with 14 bases lying between them. Germline V gene sequence: CDR1 WSHSY, CDR2 SAAADI. This CDR3 has 13 amino acids. The CDR3 loop reads CASSEVEGRGAFF. CDR3 in DNA: TGCGCCAGCAGTGAGGTCGAGGGCCGGGGAGCTTTCTTT.

This chain joins TRBV3-1 (or the pseudogene TRBV3-2) and TRBJ1-1, with 7 nucleotides matching TRBD1. Germline lookup yields CDR1 LGHDT and CDR2 YNNKEL (reference sequence). The CDR3 contains 16 residues. V lost 4 bases, J lost 4 bases, and 12 bases stayed unmatched. CDR3 nucleotide sequence: TGTGCCAGCAGCCGGTCAGGGGGAGCGGTCCTCACTGAAGCTTTCTTT. This translates into CASSRSGGAVLTEAFF.

The chain joins TRBV12-2 to TRBJ1-4; whether TRBD1, the table's D call, matches the DNA was not checked. TRBV12-2 is annotated as a pseudogene. The CDR3 is 16 amino acids. The chain's CDR3 is CAETLGGETTNEKLFF. The CDR3 DNA reads TGTGCAGAAACGTTAGGGGGCGAAACAACTAATGAAAAACTGTTTTTT.

V and J are TRBV24-1 and TRBJ1-6; D perhaps matches TRBD1 (6 bases). Deletions cut 3 bases from V and 9 bases from J, with 11 bases between. This CDR3 contains 14 residues. The germline V gene encodes CDR1 KGHDR and CDR2 SFDVKD. The CDR3 sequence: CATSDTGFGSPLHF. CDR3 nucleotides: TGTGCCACCAGTGATACAGGGTTCGGTTCACCCCTCCACTTT.

The CDR3: CASSPDFGPLHF. The CDR3 nucleotides read TGTGCCAGCAGCCCCGATTTCGGACCCCTCCACTTT. The V and J genes are TRBV9 and TRBJ1-6; D ambiguous. The CDR3 loop spans 12 amino acids. V was shortened by 4 bases and J by 12 bases, with 11 bases between the two germline ends. Germline V gene lookup returns CDR1 SGDLS and CDR2 YYNGEE. The full variable domain, completed using reference TRBV9 and TRBJ1-6, is DSGVTQTPKHLITATGQRVTLRCSPRSGDLSVYWYQQSLDQGLQFLIQYYNGEERAKGNILERFSAQQFPDLHSELNLSSLELGDSALYFCASSPDFGPLHFGNGTRLTVT.

This clone was recorded a few times. The J gene is TRBJ2-2, the V gene TRBV15; a weak D match, TRBD1 (6 bases). The CDR3 length is 16 residues. Germline-derived CDR1 and CDR2 are LNHNV and YYDKDF (reference sequence). V lost 0 bases to trimming and J lost 5 bases, with 13 bases between them. In nucleotides, the CDR3 is TGTGCCACCAGCAGAGATCCCGACAGGCAAACCGGGGAGCTGTTTTTT. Protein product: CATSRDPDRQTGELFF.